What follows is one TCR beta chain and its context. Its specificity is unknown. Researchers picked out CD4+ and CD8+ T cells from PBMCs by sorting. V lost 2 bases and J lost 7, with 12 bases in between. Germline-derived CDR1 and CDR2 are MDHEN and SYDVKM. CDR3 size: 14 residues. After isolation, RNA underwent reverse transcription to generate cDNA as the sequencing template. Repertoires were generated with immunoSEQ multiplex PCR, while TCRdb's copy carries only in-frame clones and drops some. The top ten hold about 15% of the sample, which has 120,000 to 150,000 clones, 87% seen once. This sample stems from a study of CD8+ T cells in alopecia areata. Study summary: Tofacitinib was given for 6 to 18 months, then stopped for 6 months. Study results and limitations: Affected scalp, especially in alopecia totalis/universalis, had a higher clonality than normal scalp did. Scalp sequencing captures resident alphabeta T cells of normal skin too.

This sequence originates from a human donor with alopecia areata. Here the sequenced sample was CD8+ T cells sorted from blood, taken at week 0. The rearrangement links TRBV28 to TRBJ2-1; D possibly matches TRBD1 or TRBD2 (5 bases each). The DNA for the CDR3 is TGTGCCAGCAGTTTACCAGGGACGGGAAATGAGCAGTTCTTC. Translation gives CASSLPGTGNEQFF.